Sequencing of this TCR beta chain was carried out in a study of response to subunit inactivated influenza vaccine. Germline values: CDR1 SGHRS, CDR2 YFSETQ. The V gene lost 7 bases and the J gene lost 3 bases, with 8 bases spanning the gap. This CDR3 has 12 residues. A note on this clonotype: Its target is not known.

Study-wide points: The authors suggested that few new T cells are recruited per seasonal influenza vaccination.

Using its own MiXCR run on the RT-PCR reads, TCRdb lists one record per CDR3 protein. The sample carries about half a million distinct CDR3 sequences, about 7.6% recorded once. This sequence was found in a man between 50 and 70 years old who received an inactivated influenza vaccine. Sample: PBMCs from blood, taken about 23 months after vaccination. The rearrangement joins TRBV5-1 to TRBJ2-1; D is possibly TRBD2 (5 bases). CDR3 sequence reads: CASRSGYNEQFF. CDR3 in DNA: TGCGCCAGCCGAAGCGGCTACAATGAGCAGTTCTTC.